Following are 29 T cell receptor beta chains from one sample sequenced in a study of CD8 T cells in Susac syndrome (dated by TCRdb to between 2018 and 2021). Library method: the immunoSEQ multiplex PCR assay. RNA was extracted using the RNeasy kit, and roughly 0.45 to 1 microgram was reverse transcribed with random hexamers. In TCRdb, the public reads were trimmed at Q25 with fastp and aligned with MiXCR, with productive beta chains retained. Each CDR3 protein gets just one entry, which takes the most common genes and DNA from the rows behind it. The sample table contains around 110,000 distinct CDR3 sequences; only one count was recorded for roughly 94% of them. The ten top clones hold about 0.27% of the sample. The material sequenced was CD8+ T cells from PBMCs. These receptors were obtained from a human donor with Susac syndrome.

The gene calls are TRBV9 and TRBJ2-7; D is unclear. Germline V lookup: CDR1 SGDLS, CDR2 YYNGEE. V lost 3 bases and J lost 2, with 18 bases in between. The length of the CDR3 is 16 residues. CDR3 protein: CASSATTTRPTYEQYF. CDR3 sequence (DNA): TGTGCCAGCAGCGCCACTACAACCCGGCCCACCTACGAGCAGTACTTC.

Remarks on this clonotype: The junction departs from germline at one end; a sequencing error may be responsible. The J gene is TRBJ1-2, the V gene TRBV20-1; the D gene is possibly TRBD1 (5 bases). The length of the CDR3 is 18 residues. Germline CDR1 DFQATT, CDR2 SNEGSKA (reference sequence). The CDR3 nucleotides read TGCAGTGCCAGAGCCGGGACGGAGAAGCTCAGGTCTTCCTATGGCTACACCTTC. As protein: CSARAGTEKLRSSYGYTF.

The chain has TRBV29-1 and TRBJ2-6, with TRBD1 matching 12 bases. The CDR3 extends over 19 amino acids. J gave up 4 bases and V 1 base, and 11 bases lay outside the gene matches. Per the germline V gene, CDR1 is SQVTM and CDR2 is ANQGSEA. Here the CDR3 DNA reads TGCAGCGTTGAAGGAACCGGGACAGGGGGCTCTGACGGGGCCAACGTCCTGACTTTC. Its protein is CSVEGTGTGGSDGANVLTF.

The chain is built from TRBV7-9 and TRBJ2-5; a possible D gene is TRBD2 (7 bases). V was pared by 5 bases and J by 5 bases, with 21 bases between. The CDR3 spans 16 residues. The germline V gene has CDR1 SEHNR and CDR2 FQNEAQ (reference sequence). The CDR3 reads CASSTSLRGAAETQYF. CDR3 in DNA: TGTGCCAGCAGCACCTCTTTACGGGGGGCGGCGGAGACCCAGTACTTC.

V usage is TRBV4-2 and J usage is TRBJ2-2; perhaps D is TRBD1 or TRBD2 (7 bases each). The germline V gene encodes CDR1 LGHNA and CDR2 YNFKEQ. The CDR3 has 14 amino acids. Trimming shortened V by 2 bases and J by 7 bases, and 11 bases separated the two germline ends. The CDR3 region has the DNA TGTGCCAGCAGCCAAAGCAGGGGGGGCGGGGAGCTGTTTTTT. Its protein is CASSQSRGGGELFF.

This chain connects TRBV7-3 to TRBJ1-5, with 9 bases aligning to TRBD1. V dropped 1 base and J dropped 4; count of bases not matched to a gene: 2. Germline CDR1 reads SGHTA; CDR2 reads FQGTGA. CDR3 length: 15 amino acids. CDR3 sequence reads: CASSLIGTGNQPQHF. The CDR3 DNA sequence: TGTGCCAGCAGCTTAATCGGGACAGGGAATCAGCCCCAGCATTTT.

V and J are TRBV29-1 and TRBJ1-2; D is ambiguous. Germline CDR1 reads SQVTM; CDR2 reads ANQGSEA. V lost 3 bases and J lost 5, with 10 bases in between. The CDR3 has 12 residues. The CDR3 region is CSVDDAAYGYTF. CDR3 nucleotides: TGCAGCGTTGACGATGCGGCATATGGCTACACCTTC. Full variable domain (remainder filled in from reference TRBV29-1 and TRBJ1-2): SAVISQKPSRDICQRGTSLTIQCQVDSQVTMMFWYRQQPGQSLTLIATANQGSEATYESGFVIDKFPISRPNLTFSTLTVSNMSPEDSSIYLCSVDDAAYGYTFGSGTRLTVV.

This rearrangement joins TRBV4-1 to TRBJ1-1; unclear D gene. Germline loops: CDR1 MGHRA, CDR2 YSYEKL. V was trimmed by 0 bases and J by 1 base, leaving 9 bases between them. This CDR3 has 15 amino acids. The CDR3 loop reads CASSQDGEWNTEAFF. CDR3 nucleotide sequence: TGCGCCAGCAGCCAAGATGGGGAGTGGAACACTGAAGCTTTCTTT.

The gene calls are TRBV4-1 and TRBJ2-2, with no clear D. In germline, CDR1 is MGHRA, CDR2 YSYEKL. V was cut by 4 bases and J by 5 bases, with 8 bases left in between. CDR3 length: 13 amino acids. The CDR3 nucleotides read TGCGCCAGCAGCCGAGATGTAACCGGGGAGCTGTTTTTT. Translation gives CASSRDVTGELFF.

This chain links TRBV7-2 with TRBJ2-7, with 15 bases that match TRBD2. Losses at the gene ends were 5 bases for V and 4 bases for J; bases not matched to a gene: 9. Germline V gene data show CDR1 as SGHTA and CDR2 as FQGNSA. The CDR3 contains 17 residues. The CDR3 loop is CASSTWTSGGATYEQYF. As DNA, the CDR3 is TGTGCCAGCAGCACCTGGACTAGCGGGGGGGCTACTTACGAGCAGTACTTC.

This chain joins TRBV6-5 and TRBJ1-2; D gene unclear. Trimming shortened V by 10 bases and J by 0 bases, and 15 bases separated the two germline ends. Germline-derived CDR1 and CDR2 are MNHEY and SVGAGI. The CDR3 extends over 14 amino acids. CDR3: CATTEPRSNYGYTF. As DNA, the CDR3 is TGTGCCACCACGGAGCCCAGATCTAACTATGGCTACACCTTC.

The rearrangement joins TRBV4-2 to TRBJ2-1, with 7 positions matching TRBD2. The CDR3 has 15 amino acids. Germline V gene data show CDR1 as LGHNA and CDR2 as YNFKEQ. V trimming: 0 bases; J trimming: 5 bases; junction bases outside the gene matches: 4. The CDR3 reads CASSQEGGGNNEQFF. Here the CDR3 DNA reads TGTGCCAGCAGCCAAGAGGGGGGGGGAAACAATGAGCAGTTCTTC.

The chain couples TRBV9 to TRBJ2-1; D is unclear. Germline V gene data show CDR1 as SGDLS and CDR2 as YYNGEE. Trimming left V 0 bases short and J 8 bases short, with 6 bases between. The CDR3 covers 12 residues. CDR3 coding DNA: TGTGCCAGCAGCGTAGAGGATGATGAGCAGTTCTTC. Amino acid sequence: CASSVEDDEQFF.

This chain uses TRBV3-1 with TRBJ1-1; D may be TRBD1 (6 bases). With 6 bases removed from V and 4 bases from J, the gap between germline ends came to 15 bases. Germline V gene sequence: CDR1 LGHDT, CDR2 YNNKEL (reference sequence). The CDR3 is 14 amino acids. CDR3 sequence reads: CASRDLSRGTEAFF. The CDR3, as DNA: TGTGCCAGCAGGGATCTCAGCAGGGGCACTGAAGCTTTCTTT.

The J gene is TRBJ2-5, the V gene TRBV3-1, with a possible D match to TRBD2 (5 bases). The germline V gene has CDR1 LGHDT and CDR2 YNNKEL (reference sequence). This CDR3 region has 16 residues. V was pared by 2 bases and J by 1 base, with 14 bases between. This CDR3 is CASSQPQRTSQETQYF. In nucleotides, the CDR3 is TGTGCCAGCAGCCAACCACAGCGGACCAGCCAAGAGACCCAGTACTTC.

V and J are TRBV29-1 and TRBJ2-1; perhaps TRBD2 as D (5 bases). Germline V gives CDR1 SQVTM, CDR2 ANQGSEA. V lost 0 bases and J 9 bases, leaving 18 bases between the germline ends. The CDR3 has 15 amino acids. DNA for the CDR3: TGCAGCGTTGAAGATTCGGGTTTAGGGAGCGCTGAGCAGTTCTTC. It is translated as CSVEDSGLGSAEQFF.

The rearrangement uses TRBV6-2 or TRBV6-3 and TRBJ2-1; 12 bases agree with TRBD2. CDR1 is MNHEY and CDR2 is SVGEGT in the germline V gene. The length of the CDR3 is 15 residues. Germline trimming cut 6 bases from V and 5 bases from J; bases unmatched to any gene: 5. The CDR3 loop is CASSFGLAGNNEQFF. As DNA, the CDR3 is TGTGCCAGCAGCTTTGGACTAGCGGGGAACAATGAGCAGTTCTTC.

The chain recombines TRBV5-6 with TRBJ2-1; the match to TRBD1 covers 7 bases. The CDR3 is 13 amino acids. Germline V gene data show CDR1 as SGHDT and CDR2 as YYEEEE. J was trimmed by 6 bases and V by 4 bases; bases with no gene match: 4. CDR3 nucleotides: TGTGCCAGCAGCATCGGACAGGTCAATGAGCAGTTCTTC. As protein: CASSIGQVNEQFF.

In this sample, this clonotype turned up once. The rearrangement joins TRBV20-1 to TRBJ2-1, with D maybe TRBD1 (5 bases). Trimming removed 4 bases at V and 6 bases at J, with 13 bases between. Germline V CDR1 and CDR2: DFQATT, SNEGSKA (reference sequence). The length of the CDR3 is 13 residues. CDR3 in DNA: TGCAGTGCTACACCGGACAAAGTCAATGAGCAGTTCTTC. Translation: CSATPDKVNEQFF.

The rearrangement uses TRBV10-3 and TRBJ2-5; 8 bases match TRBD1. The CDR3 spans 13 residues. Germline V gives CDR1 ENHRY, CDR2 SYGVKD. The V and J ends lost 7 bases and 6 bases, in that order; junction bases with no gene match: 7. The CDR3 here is CAITQDRGKTQYF. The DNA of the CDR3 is TGTGCCATCACCCAAGACAGGGGAAAGACCCAGTACTTC.

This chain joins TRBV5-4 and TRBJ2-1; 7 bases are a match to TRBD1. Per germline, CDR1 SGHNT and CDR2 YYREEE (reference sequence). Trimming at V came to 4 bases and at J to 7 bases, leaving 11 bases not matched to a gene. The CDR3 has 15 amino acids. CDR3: CASSADRALGNEQFF. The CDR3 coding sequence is TGTGCCAGCAGCGCAGACAGGGCTCTAGGGAATGAGCAGTTCTTC.

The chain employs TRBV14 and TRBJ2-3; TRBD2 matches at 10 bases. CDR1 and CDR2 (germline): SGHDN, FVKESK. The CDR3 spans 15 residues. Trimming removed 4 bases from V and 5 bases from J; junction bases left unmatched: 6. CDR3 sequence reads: CASSLTSGGGDTQYF. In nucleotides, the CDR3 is TGTGCCAGCAGCCTCACCAGCGGGGGGGGAGATACGCAGTATTTT.

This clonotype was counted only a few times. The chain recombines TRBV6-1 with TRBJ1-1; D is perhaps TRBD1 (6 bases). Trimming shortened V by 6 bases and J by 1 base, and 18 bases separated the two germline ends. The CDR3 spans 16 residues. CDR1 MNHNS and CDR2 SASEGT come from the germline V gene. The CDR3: CASSRTGPPWNTEAFF. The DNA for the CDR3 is TGTGCCAGCAGCCGTACAGGGCCCCCCTGGAACACTGAAGCTTTCTTT.

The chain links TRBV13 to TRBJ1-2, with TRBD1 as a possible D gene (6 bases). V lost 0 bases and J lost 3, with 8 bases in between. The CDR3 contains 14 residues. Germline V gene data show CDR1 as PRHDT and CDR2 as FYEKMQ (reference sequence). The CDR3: CASSLGRGDYGYTF. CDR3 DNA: TGTGCCAGCAGCTTAGGAAGGGGGGACTATGGCTACACCTTC.

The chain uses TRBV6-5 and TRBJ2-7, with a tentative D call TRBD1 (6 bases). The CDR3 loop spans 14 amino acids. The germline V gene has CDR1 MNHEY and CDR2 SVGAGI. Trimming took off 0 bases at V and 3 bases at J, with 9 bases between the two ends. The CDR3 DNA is TGTGCCAGCAGTTACTCGGGCAGGGGCTACGAGCAGTACTTC. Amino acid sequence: CASSYSGRGYEQYF.

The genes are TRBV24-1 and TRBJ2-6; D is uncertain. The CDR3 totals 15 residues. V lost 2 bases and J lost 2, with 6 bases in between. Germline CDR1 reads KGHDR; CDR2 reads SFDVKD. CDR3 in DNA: TGTGCCACCAGTGATTCGCTCCCTGGGGCCAACGTCCTGACTTTC. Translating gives CATSDSLPGANVLTF.

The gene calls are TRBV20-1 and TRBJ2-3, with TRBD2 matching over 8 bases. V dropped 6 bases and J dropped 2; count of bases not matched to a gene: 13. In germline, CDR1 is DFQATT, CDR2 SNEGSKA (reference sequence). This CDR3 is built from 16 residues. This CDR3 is CSALSERGLFTDTQYF. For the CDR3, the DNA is TGCAGTGCCCTTTCGGAGCGGGGGTTGTTCACAGATACGCAGTATTTT.

The CDR3 loop reads CASSQDYGQYEQYF. The CDR3 DNA reads TGCGCCAGCAGCCAAGACTACGGGCAATACGAGCAGTACTTC. The J gene is TRBJ2-7, the V gene TRBV4-3, with D uncertain. V was cut by 0 bases and J by 4 bases, with 10 bases left in between. Germline lookup yields CDR1 LGHNA and CDR2 YSLEER. The CDR3 runs to 14 residues.

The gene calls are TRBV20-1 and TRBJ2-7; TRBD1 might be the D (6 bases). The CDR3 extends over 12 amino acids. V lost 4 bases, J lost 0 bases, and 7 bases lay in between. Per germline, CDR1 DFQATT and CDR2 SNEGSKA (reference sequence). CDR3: CSATDSSYEQYF. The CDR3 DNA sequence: TGCAGTGCTACGGACAGCTCCTACGAGCAGTACTTC.